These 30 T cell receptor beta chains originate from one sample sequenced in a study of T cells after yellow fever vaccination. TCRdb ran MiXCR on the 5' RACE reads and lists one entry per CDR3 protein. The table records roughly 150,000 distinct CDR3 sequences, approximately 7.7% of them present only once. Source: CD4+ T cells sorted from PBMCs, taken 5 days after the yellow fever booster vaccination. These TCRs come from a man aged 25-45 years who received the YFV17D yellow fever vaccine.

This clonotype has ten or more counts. CDR3 sequence (DNA): TGTGCCAGCAGCTTACAATGGGACAGGGGGGAAAAACTGTTTTTT. Amino acids: CASSLQWDRGEKLFF. This chain uses TRBV7-2 with TRBJ1-4, with TRBD1 matching 11 bases. Germline trimming cut 2 bases from V and 8 bases from J; bases unmatched to any gene: 4. Germline CDR1 SGHTA, CDR2 FQGNSA. The CDR3 extends over 15 amino acids.

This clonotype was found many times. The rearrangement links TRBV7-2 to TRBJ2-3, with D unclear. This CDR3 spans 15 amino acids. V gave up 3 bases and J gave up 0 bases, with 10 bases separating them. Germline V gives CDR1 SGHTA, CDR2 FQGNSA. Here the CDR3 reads CASSFLGGSTDTQYF. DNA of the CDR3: TGTGCCAGCAGCTTCCTGGGCGGTAGCACAGATACGCAGTATTTT.

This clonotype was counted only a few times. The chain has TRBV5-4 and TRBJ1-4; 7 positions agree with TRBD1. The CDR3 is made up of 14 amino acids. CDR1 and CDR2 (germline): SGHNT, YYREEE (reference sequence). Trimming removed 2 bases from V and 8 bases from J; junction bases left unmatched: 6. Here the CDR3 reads CASSLQGKEEKLFF. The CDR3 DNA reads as TGTGCCAGCAGCTTACAGGGGAAGGAAGAAAAACTGTTTTTT. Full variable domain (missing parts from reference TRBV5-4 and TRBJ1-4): ETGVTQSPTHLIKTRGQQVTLRCSSQSGHNTVSWYQQALGQGPQFIFQYYREEENGRGNFPPRFSGLQFPNYSSELNVNALELDDSALYLCASSLQGKEEKLFFGSGTQLSVL.

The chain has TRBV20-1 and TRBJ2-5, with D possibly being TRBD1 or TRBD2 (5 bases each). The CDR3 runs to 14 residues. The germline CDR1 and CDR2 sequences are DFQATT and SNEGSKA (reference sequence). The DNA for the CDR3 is TGCAGCGGGGCCGGAAGGCCTAACCAAGAGACCCAGTACTTC. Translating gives CSGAGRPNQETQYF.

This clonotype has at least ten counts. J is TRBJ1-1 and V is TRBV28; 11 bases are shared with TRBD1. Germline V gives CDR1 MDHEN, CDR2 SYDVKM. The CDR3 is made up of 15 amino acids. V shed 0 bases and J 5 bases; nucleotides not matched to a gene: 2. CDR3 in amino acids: CASSLWRDRGTEAFF. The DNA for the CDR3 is TGTGCCAGCAGTTTATGGCGGGACAGGGGGACTGAAGCTTTCTTT.

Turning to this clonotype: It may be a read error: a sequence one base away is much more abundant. In DNA, the CDR3 is TGTGCCAGCAGCCAACAGGGGGCGGTGATCCAGCAGTACTTC. It translates to CASSQQGAVIQQYF. V is TRBV12-3 or TRBV12-4 and J is TRBJ2-7, with 9 positions matching TRBD1. Unmatched junction bases numbered 11, after V lost 6 bases and J lost 8 bases. This CDR3 has 14 residues.

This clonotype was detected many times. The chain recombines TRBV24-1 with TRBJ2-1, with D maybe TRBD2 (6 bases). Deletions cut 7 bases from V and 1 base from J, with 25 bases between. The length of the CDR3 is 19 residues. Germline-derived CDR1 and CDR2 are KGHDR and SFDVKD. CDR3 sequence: CATSPRQPAGRGSYNEQFF. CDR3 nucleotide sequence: TGTGCCACCAGCCCCAGACAGCCGGCCGGGAGAGGGTCCTACAATGAGCAGTTCTTC.

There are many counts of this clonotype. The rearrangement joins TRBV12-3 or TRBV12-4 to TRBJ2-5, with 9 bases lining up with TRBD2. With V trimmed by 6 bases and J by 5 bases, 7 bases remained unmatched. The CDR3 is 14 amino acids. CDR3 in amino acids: CASSSSGSGETQYF. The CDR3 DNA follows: TGTGCCAGCAGCAGTAGCGGGAGCGGGGAGACCCAGTACTTC.

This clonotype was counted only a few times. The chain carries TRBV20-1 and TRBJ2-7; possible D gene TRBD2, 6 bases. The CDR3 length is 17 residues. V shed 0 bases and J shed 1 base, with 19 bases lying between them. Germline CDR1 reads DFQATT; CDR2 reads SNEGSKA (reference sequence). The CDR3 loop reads CSARDLYAYGGSYEQYF. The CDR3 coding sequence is TGCAGTGCTAGAGATCTGTACGCCTATGGGGGGTCCTACGAGCAGTACTTC.

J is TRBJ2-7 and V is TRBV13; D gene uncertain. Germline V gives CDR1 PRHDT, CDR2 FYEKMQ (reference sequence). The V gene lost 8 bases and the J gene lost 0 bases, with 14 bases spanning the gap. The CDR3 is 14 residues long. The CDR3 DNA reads TGTGCCAGCCCCATAAGGACGAGCTCCTACGAGCAGTACTTC. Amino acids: CASPIRTSSYEQYF.

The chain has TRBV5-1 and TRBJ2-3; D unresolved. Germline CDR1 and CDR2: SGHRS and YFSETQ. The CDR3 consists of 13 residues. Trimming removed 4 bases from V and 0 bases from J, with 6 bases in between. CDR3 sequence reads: CASSPDSTDTQYF. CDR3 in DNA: TGCGCCAGCAGCCCGGACAGCACAGATACGCAGTATTTT.

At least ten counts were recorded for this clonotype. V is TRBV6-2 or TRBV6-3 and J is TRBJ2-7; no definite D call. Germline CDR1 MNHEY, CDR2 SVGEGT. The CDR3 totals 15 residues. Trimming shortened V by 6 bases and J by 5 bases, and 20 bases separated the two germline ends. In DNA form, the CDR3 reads TGTGCCAGCAGAAAAAGACTGGGCCAGTTGAACGAGCAGTACTTC. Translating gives CASRKRLGQLNEQYF.

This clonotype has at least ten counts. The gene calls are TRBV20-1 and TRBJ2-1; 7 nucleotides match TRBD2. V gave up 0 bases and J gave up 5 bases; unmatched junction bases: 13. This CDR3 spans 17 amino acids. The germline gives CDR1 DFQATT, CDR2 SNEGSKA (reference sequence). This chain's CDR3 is CSARDVGAGAIHNEQFF. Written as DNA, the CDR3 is TGCAGTGCTAGAGATGTCGGGGCGGGAGCGATTCACAATGAGCAGTTCTTC.

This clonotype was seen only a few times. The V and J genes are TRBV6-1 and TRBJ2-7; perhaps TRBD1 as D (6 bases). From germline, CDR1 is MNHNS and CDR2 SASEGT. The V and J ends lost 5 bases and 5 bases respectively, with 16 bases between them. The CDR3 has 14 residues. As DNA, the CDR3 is TGTGCCAGCAGTAGAGGGGGACCCCGAGACGAGCAGTACTTC. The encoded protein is CASSRGGPRDEQYF.

For the CDR3, the DNA is TGTGCCAGCACCTCCCCGCCGGGGCATGGAAACACCGGGGAGCTGTTTTTT. This codes for CASTSPPGHGNTGELFF. The V call is TRBV6-1, the J call TRBJ2-2; D possibly uses TRBD1 or TRBD2 (5 bases each). Trimming left V 7 bases short and J 2 bases short, with 20 bases between. This CDR3 comprises 17 residues. Germline loops: CDR1 MNHNS, CDR2 SASEGT.

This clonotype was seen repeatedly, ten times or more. CDR3 coding DNA: TGTGCCATCAGTACCCGACTAGCGGGAGAGACCCAGTACTTC. As protein: CAISTRLAGETQYF. This chain connects TRBV10-3 to TRBJ2-5; 10 nucleotides align to TRBD2. The J segment lost 4 bases and the V segment lost 5 bases, leaving 4 bases of the junction unmatched. CDR1 and CDR2 (germline): ENHRY, SYGVKD. This CDR3 region has 14 residues.

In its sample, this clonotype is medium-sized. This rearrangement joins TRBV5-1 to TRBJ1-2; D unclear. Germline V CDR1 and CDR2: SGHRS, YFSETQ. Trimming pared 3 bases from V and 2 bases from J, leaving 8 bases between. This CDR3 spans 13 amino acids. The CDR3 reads CASSSTGNYGYTF. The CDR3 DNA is TGCGCCAGCAGCTCGACGGGCAACTATGGCTACACCTTC. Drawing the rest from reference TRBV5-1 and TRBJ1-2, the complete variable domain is KAGVTQTPRYLIKTRGQQVTLSCSPISGHRSVSWYQQTPGQGLQFLFEYFSETQRNKGNFPGRFSGRQFSNSRSEMNVSTLELGDSALYLCASSSTGNYGYTFGSGTRLTVV.

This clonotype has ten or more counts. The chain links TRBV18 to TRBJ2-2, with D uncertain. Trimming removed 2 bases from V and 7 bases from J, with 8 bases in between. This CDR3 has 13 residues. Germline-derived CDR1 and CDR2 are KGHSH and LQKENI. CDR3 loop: CASSPRANGELFF. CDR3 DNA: TGTGCCAGCTCACCAAGAGCAAACGGGGAGCTGTTTTTT.

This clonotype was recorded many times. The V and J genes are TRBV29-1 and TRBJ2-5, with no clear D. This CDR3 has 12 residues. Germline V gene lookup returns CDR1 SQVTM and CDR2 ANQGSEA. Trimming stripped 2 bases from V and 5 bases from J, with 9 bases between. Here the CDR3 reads CSVELGKETQYF. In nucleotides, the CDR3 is TGCAGCGTTGAATTGGGGAAGGAGACCCAGTACTTC.

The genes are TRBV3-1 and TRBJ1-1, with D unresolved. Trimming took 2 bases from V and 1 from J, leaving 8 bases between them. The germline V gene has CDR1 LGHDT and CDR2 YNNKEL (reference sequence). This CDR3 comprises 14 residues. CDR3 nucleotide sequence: TGTGCCAGCAGCCAATATCCGGGGAACACTGAAGCTTTCTTT. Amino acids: CASSQYPGNTEAFF.

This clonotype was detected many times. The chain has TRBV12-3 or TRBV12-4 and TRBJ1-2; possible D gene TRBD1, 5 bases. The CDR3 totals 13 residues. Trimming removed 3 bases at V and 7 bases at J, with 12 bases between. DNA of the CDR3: TGTGCCAGCAGTTTGGGGGGGGGAAGTGGCTACACCTTC. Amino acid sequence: CASSLGGGSGYTF.

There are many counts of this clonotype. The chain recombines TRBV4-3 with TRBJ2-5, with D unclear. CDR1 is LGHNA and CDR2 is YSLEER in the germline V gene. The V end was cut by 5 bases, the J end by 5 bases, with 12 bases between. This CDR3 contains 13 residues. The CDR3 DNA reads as TGCGCCAGCAGCACTCGAATTGGGGAGACCCAGTACTTC. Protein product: CASSTRIGETQYF.

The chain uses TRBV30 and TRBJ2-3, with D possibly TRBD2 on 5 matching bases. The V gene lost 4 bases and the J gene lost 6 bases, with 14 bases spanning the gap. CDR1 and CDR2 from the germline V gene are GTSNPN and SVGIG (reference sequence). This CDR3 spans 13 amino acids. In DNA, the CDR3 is TGTGCCTGGACCCGGCCGGGGTTCGATACGCAGTATTTT. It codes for CAWTRPGFDTQYF.

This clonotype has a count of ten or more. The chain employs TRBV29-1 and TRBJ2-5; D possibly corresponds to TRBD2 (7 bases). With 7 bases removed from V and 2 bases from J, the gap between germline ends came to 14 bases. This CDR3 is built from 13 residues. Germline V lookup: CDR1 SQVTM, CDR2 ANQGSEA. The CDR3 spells CSAEGGGQETQYF. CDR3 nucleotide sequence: TGCAGCGCCGAAGGGGGGGGGCAAGAGACCCAGTACTTC.

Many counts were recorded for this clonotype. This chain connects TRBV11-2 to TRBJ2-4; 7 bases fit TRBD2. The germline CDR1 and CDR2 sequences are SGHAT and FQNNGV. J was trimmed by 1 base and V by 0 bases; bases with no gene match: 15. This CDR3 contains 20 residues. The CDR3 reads CASSLDGAGNVKGAKNIQYF. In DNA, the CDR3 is TGTGCCAGCAGCTTAGACGGAGCGGGAAACGTAAAGGGGGCCAAAAACATTCAGTACTTC.

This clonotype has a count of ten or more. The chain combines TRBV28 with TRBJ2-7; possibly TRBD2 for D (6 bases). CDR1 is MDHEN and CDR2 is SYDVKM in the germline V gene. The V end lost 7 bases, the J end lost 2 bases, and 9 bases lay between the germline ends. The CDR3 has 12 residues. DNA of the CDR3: TGTGCCAGCACGGGACTGGCCTACGAGCAGTACTTC. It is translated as CASTGLAYEQYF.

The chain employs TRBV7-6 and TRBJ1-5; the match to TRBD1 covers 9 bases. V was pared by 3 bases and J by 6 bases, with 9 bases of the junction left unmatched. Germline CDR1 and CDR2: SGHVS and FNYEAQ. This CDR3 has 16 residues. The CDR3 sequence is CASSLGTGGSGQPQHF. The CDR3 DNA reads TGTGCCAGCAGCTTGGGTACAGGGGGCTCGGGTCAGCCCCAGCATTTT.

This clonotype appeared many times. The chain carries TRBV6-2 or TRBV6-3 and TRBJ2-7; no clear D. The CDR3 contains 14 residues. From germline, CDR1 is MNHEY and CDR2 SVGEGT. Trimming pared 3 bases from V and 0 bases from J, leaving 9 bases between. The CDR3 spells CASSYVGYSYEQYF. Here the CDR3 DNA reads TGTGCCAGCAGTTATGTAGGGTACTCCTACGAGCAGTACTTC.

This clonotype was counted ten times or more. The CDR3 protein is CASSQPDGSNYGYTF. The CDR3 nucleotides read TGTGCCAGCAGCCAACCAGACGGCTCTAACTATGGCTACACCTTC. The rearrangement uses TRBV4-2 and TRBJ1-2, with D hard to call. Trimming pared 2 bases from V and 0 bases from J, leaving 10 bases between. Per germline, CDR1 LGHNA and CDR2 YNFKEQ. This CDR3 is 15 amino acids long.

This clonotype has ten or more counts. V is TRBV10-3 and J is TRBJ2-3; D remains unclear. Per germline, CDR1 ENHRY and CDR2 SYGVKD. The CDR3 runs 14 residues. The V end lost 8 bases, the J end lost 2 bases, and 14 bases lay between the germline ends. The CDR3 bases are TGTGCCATCCGTTCCGGAGATTCCACAGATACGCAGTATTTT. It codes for CAIRSGDSTDTQYF.